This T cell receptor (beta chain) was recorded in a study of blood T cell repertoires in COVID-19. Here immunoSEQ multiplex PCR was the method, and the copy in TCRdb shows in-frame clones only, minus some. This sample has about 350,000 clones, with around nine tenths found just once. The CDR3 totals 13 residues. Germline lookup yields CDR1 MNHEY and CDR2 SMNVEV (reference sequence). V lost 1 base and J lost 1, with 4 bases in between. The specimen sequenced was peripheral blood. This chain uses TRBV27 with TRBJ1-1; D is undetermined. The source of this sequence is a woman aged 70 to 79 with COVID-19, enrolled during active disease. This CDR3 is CASSLWANTEAFF. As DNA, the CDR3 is TGTGCCAGCAGTTTATGGGCGAACACTGAAGCTTTCTTT.